The 22 T cell receptor beta chains below all came from one sample that was sequenced in a study of identical twins' blood T cells. TCRdb passed the 5' RACE reads through MiXCR, listing each CDR3 protein once. The repertoire has about 370,000 distinct CDR3 sequences, roughly 27% of them found once; the top ten carry about 6%. The source material was PBMCs. The receptors were gathered from a woman aged 18 to 49 in good health.

The chain uses TRBV14 and TRBJ1-2; D not resolved. The CDR3 contains 16 residues. Germline lookup yields CDR1 SGHDN and CDR2 FVKESK. Trimming removed 0 bases from V and 6 bases from J, with 17 bases in between. CDR3 nucleotides: TGTGCCAGCAGCCAAGATGCCCTCTTAAATTGGGATGGCTACACCTTC. This translates into CASSQDALLNWDGYTF.

The gene calls are TRBV11-2 and TRBJ1-2; D ambiguous. Germline CDR1 is SGHAT and CDR2 is FQNNGV. V dropped 5 bases and J dropped 6 bases, with 13 bases sitting between them. This CDR3 region has 13 residues. CDR3 residues: CASSRSYGDGYTF. As DNA, the CDR3 is TGTGCCAGCAGCCGATCGTACGGGGATGGCTACACCTTC.

V is TRBV29-1 and J is TRBJ2-1, with a tentative D call TRBD2 (6 bases). Per the germline V gene, CDR1 is SQVTM and CDR2 is ANQGSEA. V dropped 7 bases and J dropped 1 base, with 14 bases sitting between them. This CDR3 has 14 residues. The CDR3 loop is CSAEGVGSYNEQFF. The CDR3 DNA sequence: TGCAGCGCGGAGGGAGTTGGATCCTACAATGAGCAGTTCTTC.

This clonotype has at least ten counts. This chain joins TRBV19 and TRBJ1-1, with 8 bases aligning to TRBD1. J gave up 4 bases and V 5 bases, and 9 bases lay outside the gene matches. In germline, CDR1 is LNHDA, CDR2 SQIVND (reference sequence). The CDR3 covers 15 residues. The CDR3 loop is CASSYLQGGGTEAFF. The DNA of the CDR3 is TGTGCCAGTAGTTACTTACAGGGGGGCGGCACTGAAGCTTTCTTT.

Only a few counts were recorded for this clonotype. The chain links TRBV5-4 to TRBJ1-1; 7 nucleotides line up with TRBD1. Germline V gene lookup returns CDR1 SGHNT and CDR2 YYREEE (reference sequence). This CDR3 is 16 amino acids long. V trimming: 0 bases; J trimming: 1 base; junction bases outside the gene matches: 6. As DNA, the CDR3 is TGTGCCAGCAGCTTGGGGAAGGACAGGTCGAACACTGAAGCTTTCTTT. It translates to CASSLGKDRSNTEAFF.

This clonotype was picked up a small number of times. This sequence joins TRBV11-2 and TRBJ1-1; D gene ambiguous. CDR3 length: 14 amino acids. CDR1 SGHAT and CDR2 FQNNGV come from the germline V gene. Trimming shortened V by 1 base and J by 1 base, and 7 bases separated the two germline ends. This CDR3 reads CASSLGPRNTEAFF. The CDR3 bases are TGTGCCAGCAGCTTAGGACCCCGGAACACTGAAGCTTTCTTT.

The chain is built from TRBV19 and TRBJ2-2, with 10 nucleotides matching TRBD1. The CDR3 has 16 amino acids. Germline V gene sequence: CDR1 LNHDA, CDR2 SQIVND (reference sequence). V lost 6 bases and J lost 3; bases outside the gene matches: 7. The CDR3 loop reads CASSLGQGGYTGELFF. The CDR3 DNA reads TGTGCCAGTAGCCTCGGACAGGGGGGATACACCGGGGAGCTGTTTTTT. The entire variable domain, with the rest obtained from reference TRBV19 and TRBJ2-2, is as follows: DGGITQSPKYLFRKEGQNVTLSCEQNLNHDAMYWYRQDPGQGLRLIYYSQIVNDFQKGDIAEGYSVSREKKESFPLTVTSAQKNPTAFYLCASSLGQGGYTGELFFGEGSRLTVL.

This clonotype was recorded a few times. The gene calls are TRBV14 and TRBJ1-1; D ambiguous. The CDR3 covers 13 residues. Germline values: CDR1 SGHDN, CDR2 FVKESK. Trimming took 6 bases from V and 0 from J, leaving 8 bases between them. In DNA, the CDR3 is TGTGCCAGCAGGGCCTCCATGAACACTGAAGCTTTCTTT. Protein sequence: CASRASMNTEAFF. Full variable domain (rest looked up from reference TRBV14 and TRBJ1-1): EAGVTQFPSHSVIEKGQTVTLRCDPISGHDNLYWYRRVMGKEIKFLLHFVKESKQDESGMPNNRFLAERTGGTYSTLKVQPAELEDSGVYFCASRASMNTEAFFGQGTRLTVV.

V and J are TRBV20-1 and TRBJ2-7; either TRBD1 or TRBD2 may supply D (5 bases each). Trimming stripped 4 bases from V and 4 bases from J, with 11 bases between. Germline V gene data show CDR1 as DFQATT and CDR2 as SNEGSKA (reference sequence). The CDR3 totals 12 residues. This chain's CDR3 is CSATRERYEQYF. The DNA of the CDR3 is TGCAGTGCTACCAGGGAGCGATACGAGCAGTACTTC.

There are a few counts of this clonotype. CDR3 sequence reads: CASSARGVFTEAFF. The DNA for the CDR3 is TGTGCCAGCAGTGCCCGAGGGGTTTTCACTGAAGCTTTCTTT. V usage is TRBV6-1 and J usage is TRBJ1-1; D possibly corresponds to TRBD1 (5 bases). The CDR3 length is 14 residues. CDR1 is MNHNS, CDR2 SASEGT, per germline. V lost 4 bases, J lost 4 bases, and 13 bases lay in between.

The rearrangement uses TRBV6-6 and TRBJ1-5; no firm D call. The CDR3 loop spans 14 amino acids. Germline values: CDR1 MNHNY, CDR2 SVGAGI (reference sequence). Trimming shortened V by 5 bases and J by 0 bases, and 8 bases separated the two germline ends. The CDR3 DNA reads as TGTGCCAGCAGTCCCTCTGATAGCAATCAGCCCCAGCATTTT. Translated: CASSPSDSNQPQHF.

This chain links TRBV15 with TRBJ1-4; D unclear. The CDR3 length is 14 residues. V lost 6 bases, J lost 5 bases, and 13 bases lay in between. Germline lookup yields CDR1 LNHNV and CDR2 YYDKDF (reference sequence). CDR3 sequence reads: CATSPRPGNEKLFF. For the CDR3, the DNA is TGTGCCACCAGTCCCAGACCGGGGAATGAAAAACTGTTTTTT.

The chain links TRBV7-9 to TRBJ1-1; D unresolved. The CDR3 contains 13 residues. CDR1 SEHNR and CDR2 FQNEAQ come from the germline V gene (reference sequence). V was clipped by 0 bases and J by 5 bases, with 7 bases between them. The CDR3 DNA reads as TGTGCCAGCAGCTTAGCGAGGAGGACTGAAGCTTTCTTT. Translated, it gives CASSLARRTEAFF.

This clonotype was seen a few times. The rearrangement joins TRBV7-9 to TRBJ2-7, with D unresolved. CDR3 length equals 14 residues. Germline assignment: CDR1 SEHNR and CDR2 FQNEAQ (reference sequence). The germline V and J ends were trimmed by 3 bases and 4 bases, with 13 bases remaining between them. CDR3 bases: TGTGCCAGCAGCTTTAGAACAGTCATATACGAGCAGTACTTC. Amino acid sequence: CASSFRTVIYEQYF.

This clonotype came up a few times. The CDR3 protein is CASSPEMYRENTEAFF. The CDR3 nucleotides are TGCGCCAGCAGCCCAGAAATGTACAGGGAGAACACTGAAGCTTTCTTT. J is TRBJ1-1 and V is TRBV4-1; a possible D gene is TRBD1 (6 bases). Looked up from germline, CDR1 is MGHRA and CDR2 is YSYEKL. Trimming stripped 4 bases from V and 1 base from J, with 16 bases between. This CDR3 region has 16 residues.

This clonotype was detected many times. The rearrangement joins TRBV5-1 to TRBJ2-3; 10 bases agree with TRBD2. The CDR3 is made up of 17 amino acids. Trimming at V came to 1 base and at J to 6 bases, leaving 11 bases not matched to a gene. From germline, CDR1 is SGHRS and CDR2 YFSETQ. The CDR3 bases are TGCGCCAGCAGCTTGCCATGGGGACTAGCGTTCACGGATACGCAGTATTTT. Translation gives CASSLPWGLAFTDTQYF.

This clonotype has a handful of counts. V usage is TRBV5-1 and J usage is TRBJ2-1; weak D call: TRBD2 (6 bases). The CDR3 runs to 16 residues. The germline V gene encodes CDR1 SGHRS and CDR2 YFSETQ. V was clipped by 3 bases and J by 0 bases, with 13 bases between them. CDR3 nucleotides: TGCGCCAGCAGCTGGGGACTTCCGAGCTCCTACAATGAGCAGTTCTTC. Translating gives CASSWGLPSSYNEQFF.

The V call is TRBV3-1, the J call TRBJ2-3, with TRBD2 as a possible D gene (5 bases). Germline-derived CDR1 and CDR2 are LGHDT and YNNKEL (reference sequence). Trimming left V 5 bases short and J 7 bases short, with 13 bases between. The CDR3 consists of 13 residues. The CDR3 region is CASSIRTPNTQYF. DNA for the CDR3: TGTGCCAGCAGCATCAGGACTCCAAATACGCAGTATTTT.

This clonotype was seen only once. This may be a read error, as it is one base from a much larger clone. This sequence joins TRBV14 and TRBJ1-2, with a tentative D call TRBD1 (5 bases). The CDR3 has 15 residues. CDR1 and CDR2 (germline): SGHDN, FVKESK. CDR3 loop: CASSQSHTGPYCYTF. The CDR3 region has the DNA TGTGCCAGCAGCCAATCTCACACAGGCCCCTATTGCTACACCTTC. The full variable domain, completed using reference TRBV14 and TRBJ1-2, is EAGVTQFPSHSVIEKGQTVTLRCDPISGHDNLYWYRRVMGKEIKFLLHFVKESKQDESGMPNNRFLAERTGGTYSTLKVQPAELEDSGVYFCASSQSHTGPYCYTFGSGTRLTVV.

The chain couples TRBV3-1 to TRBJ1-1; D unresolved. This CDR3 comprises 14 residues. The V end lost 1 base, the J end lost 3 bases, and 9 bases lay between the germline ends. In germline, CDR1 is LGHDT, CDR2 YNNKEL (reference sequence). CDR3 nucleotides: TGTGCCAGCAGCCAAGCGGGGTCGGACACTGAAGCTTTCTTT. Translation: CASSQAGSDTEAFF.

This rearrangement joins TRBV20-1 to TRBJ2-3; 12 bases align to TRBD2. J lost 4 bases, V lost 6 bases, and 8 bases had no gene match. Germline CDR1 DFQATT, CDR2 SNEGSKA (reference sequence). The CDR3 covers 15 residues. DNA for the CDR3: TGCAGTGCCTTGGAGTCTAGCGGGGGGGCAGATACGCAGTATTTT. Its translation: CSALESSGGADTQYF.

CDR3 residues: CASSSGLQNIQYF. The CDR3 DNA sequence: TGTGCCAGCAGTTCCGGACTACAAAACATTCAGTACTTC. The chain employs TRBV6-5 and TRBJ2-4; possibly TRBD2 for D (6 bases). Trimming cost V 4 bases and J 5 bases, with 9 bases left between them. The CDR3 consists of 13 residues. The germline CDR1 and CDR2 sequences are MNHEY and SVGAGI.